The 31 T cell receptor beta chains below were found in one sample sequenced in a study of blood T cell repertoires in COVID-19. Sequenced by immunoSEQ multiplex PCR; TCRdb stores in-frame clones only, minus some. Of a few hundred thousand clones listed, approximately 85% are singletons. Sequencing was carried out using peripheral blood. Every receptor here comes from a man older than 75 with acute or convalescent COVID-19.

The rearrangement links TRBV19 to TRBJ2-1; 10 nucleotides line up with TRBD2. The CDR3 is made up of 14 amino acids. Germline values: CDR1 LNHDA, CDR2 SQIVND (reference sequence). V lost 6 bases to trimming and J lost 7 bases; unmatched junction nucleotides: 6. CDR3 DNA: TGTGCCAGTAGAGCGGGAGGGCTCTTTAATGAGCAGTTCTTC. Its protein product is CASRAGGLFNEQFF. Full variable domain (missing parts from reference TRBV19 and TRBJ2-1): DGGITQSPKYLFRKEGQNVTLSCEQNLNHDAMYWYRQDPGQGLRLIYYSQIVNDFQKGDIAEGYSVSREKKESFPLTVTSAQKNPTAFYLCASRAGGLFNEQFFGPGTRLTVL.

This clone was counted once. The chain carries TRBV6-6 and TRBJ2-1, with D possibly matching TRBD2 (5 bases). Germline lookup yields CDR1 MNHNY and CDR2 SVGAGI (reference sequence). Trimming removed 6 bases at V and 0 bases at J, with 12 bases between. This CDR3 contains 15 residues. The DNA for the CDR3 is TGTGCCAGCAGGACGGACGGAGGCTCCTACAATGAGCAGTTCTTC. This sequence encodes CASRTDGGSYNEQFF.

The V call is TRBV9, the J call TRBJ2-1; D might be TRBD2 (5 bases). Germline-derived CDR1 and CDR2 are SGDLS and YYNGEE. Trimming stripped 0 bases from V and 2 bases from J, with 9 bases between. This CDR3 spans 15 amino acids. The CDR3 coding sequence is TGTGCCAGCAGCGTAGACGGGGAGACCTACAATGAGCAGTTCTTC. Translated: CASSVDGETYNEQFF.

The rearrangement joins TRBV28 to TRBJ1-5, with a tentative D call TRBD1 (5 bases). Trimming took off 6 bases at V and 4 bases at J, with 13 bases between the two ends. Germline CDR1 and CDR2: MDHEN and SYDVKM. The CDR3 covers 14 residues. The CDR3 spells CASSDSGTNQPQHF. In nucleotides, the CDR3 is TGTGCCAGCAGCGATTCCGGGACTAATCAGCCCCAGCATTTT.

This clone has only one observation. The V call is TRBV11-2, the J call TRBJ1-2; a possible D gene is TRBD1 (5 bases). The germline V gene encodes CDR1 SGHAT and CDR2 FQNNGV. The CDR3 has 11 residues. V was shortened by 6 bases and J by 8 bases, with 10 bases between the two germline ends. CDR3 nucleotides: TGTGCCAGCAGTCCTCGGGGGGGCTACACCTTC. Protein sequence: CASSPRGGYTF.

The chain couples TRBV19 to TRBJ2-1; weak D call: TRBD1 (6 bases). Germline CDR1 LNHDA, CDR2 SQIVND (reference sequence). Trimming left V 4 bases short and J 0 bases short, with 13 bases between. The CDR3 runs to 16 residues. In DNA form, the CDR3 reads TGTGCCAGTAGTACCCTTAGGGGGAGCTCCTACAATGAGCAGTTCTTC. Protein: CASSTLRGSSYNEQFF.

The chain carries TRBV5-1 and TRBJ2-7; 15 nucleotides align to TRBD2. The CDR3 extends over 18 amino acids. Germline CDR1 reads SGHRS; CDR2 reads YFSETQ. The junction had 8 bases not matched to a gene; V was cut back by 4 bases and J by 0 bases. DNA for the CDR3: TGCGCCAGCAGCCCGTTTGGGACTAGCGGGAGGTCCTCCTACGAGCAGTACTTC. This encodes CASSPFGTSGRSSYEQYF.

The chain combines TRBV18 with TRBJ2-1; TRBD1 agrees at 7 bases. CDR1 KGHSH and CDR2 LQKENI come from the germline V gene. The CDR3 is made up of 15 amino acids. Germline trimming cut 1 base from V and 6 bases from J; bases unmatched to any gene: 6. CDR3 sequence reads: CASSPQTGLSNEQFF. The CDR3 nucleotides are TGTGCCAGCTCACCACAGACAGGGCTGTCCAATGAGCAGTTCTTC. Variable domain in full (rest from reference TRBV18 and TRBJ2-1): NAGVMQNPRHLVRRRGQEARLRCSPMKGHSHVYWYRQLPEEGLKFMVYLQKENIIDESGMPKERFSAEFPKEGPSILRIQQVVRGDSAAYFCASSPQTGLSNEQFFGPGTRLTVL.

This rearrangement joins TRBV6-1 to TRBJ2-1, with TRBD1 matching 10 bases. J lost 7 bases, V lost 0 bases, and 9 bases had no gene match. CDR1 and CDR2 (germline): MNHNS, SASEGT. The CDR3 is 17 amino acids. CDR3 DNA: TGTGCCAGCAGTGAAGCGCAAGGGGACAGGGGAATGAATGAGCAGTTCTTC. Protein: CASSEAQGDRGMNEQFF.

This chain joins TRBV11-2 and TRBJ1-2, with D unresolved. Germline CDR1 is SGHAT and CDR2 is FQNNGV. V lost 5 bases, J lost 3 bases, and 4 bases lay in between. The CDR3 is 11 amino acids. The CDR3 loop reads CASSEYYGYTF. In nucleotides, the CDR3 is TGTGCCAGCAGCGAGTACTATGGCTACACCTTC.

CDR3 sequence reads: CASSVDRAGYTF. CDR3 coding DNA: TGCGCCAGCAGCGTGGACAGAGCTGGCTACACCTTC. The V gene is TRBV5-1, the J gene TRBJ1-2; maybe TRBD1 (6 bases). The CDR3 loop spans 12 amino acids. Trimming pared 4 bases from V and 7 bases from J, leaving 11 bases between. The germline V gene has CDR1 SGHRS and CDR2 YFSETQ.

This chain uses TRBV6-5 with TRBJ1-1; D call uncertain. The V gene lost 2 bases and the J gene lost 3 bases, with 10 bases spanning the gap. The CDR3 contains 14 residues. Germline V gene data show CDR1 as MNHEY and CDR2 as SVGAGI. This CDR3 reads CASSYEGRDTEAFF. Here the CDR3 DNA reads TGTGCCAGCAGTTACGAGGGTCGGGACACTGAAGCTTTCTTT.

The V call is TRBV25-1, the J call TRBJ1-2; TRBD1 aligns across 7 bases. With 6 bases clipped from V and 6 bases from J, the junction kept 13 bases outside the gene matches. The CDR3 length is 15 residues. Germline V gene lookup returns CDR1 MGHDK and CDR2 SYGVNS. CDR3 amino acids: CASRGLKGGADGYTF. CDR3 nucleotides: TGTGCCAGCAGGGGATTAAAAGGGGGCGCGGATGGCTACACCTTC.

This clone has only one observation. The genes are TRBV7-6 and TRBJ2-7, with TRBD2 identical over 12 bases. The CDR3 spans 18 residues. Germline V CDR1 and CDR2: SGHVS, FNYEAQ. Trimming took 2 bases from V and 0 from J; bases not matched to a gene: 8. CDR3 in amino acids: CASSLMAGLAGNSYEQYF. For the CDR3, the DNA is TGTGCCAGCAGCTTAATGGCGGGACTAGCGGGTAACTCCTACGAGCAGTACTTC.

V gene TRBV7-2 combines with J gene TRBJ2-7; 9 nucleotides agree with TRBD1. Germline lookup yields CDR1 SGHTA and CDR2 FQGNSA. The CDR3 is made up of 15 amino acids. V lost 5 bases and J lost 7; bases outside the gene matches: 12. The CDR3 sequence: CASSGGGQGIWEQYF. CDR3 nucleotide sequence: TGTGCCAGCAGCGGAGGGGGACAGGGAATATGGGAGCAGTACTTC.

V and J are TRBV9 and TRBJ1-2, with 7 positions matching TRBD1. The CDR3 runs to 14 residues. The germline V gene encodes CDR1 SGDLS and CDR2 YYNGEE. Trimming took 2 bases from V and 8 from J; bases not matched to a gene: 9. The CDR3 sequence is CASSVRDSRGGYTF. CDR3 DNA sequence: TGTGCCAGCAGCGTCCGGGACAGTCGAGGGGGCTACACCTTC.

The V call is TRBV3-1 (or the pseudogene TRBV3-2), the J call TRBJ1-2, with 11 nucleotides matching TRBD1. The CDR3 is 14 amino acids. CDR1 LGHDT and CDR2 YNNKEL come from the germline V gene (reference sequence). J gave up 7 bases and V 4 bases, and 5 bases lay outside the gene matches. In nucleotides, the CDR3 is TGTGCCAGCAGCCCCGGACAGGGGGCGAGTGGCTACACCTTC. It is translated as CASSPGQGASGYTF.

The chain employs TRBV6-5 and TRBJ1-4, with unresolved D. CDR1 is MNHEY, CDR2 SVGAGI, per germline. Trimming cost V 6 bases and J 6 bases, with 14 bases left between them. The CDR3 is 14 residues long. The CDR3 sequence: CASRLDNGDEKLFF. The CDR3 region has the DNA TGTGCCAGCAGGCTAGACAACGGGGATGAAAAACTGTTTTTT.

This chain links TRBV3-1 (or the pseudogene TRBV3-2) with TRBJ1-1, with 8 bases aligning to TRBD1. V lost 4 bases, J lost 4 bases, and 5 bases stayed unmatched. The CDR3 has 14 amino acids. Germline CDR1 is LGHDT and CDR2 is YNNKEL (reference sequence). CDR3 coding DNA: TGTGCCAGCAGCCGCGGACAGGGTCGCACTGAAGCTTTCTTT. Amino acid sequence: CASSRGQGRTEAFF.

The chain uses TRBV5-6 and TRBJ1-6; D remains unclear. There are 15 residues in the CDR3. Per germline, CDR1 SGHDT and CDR2 YYEEEE. V shed 4 bases and J shed 0 bases, with 8 bases lying between them. The chain's CDR3 is CASSPGGSYNSPLHF. The DNA of the CDR3 is TGTGCCAGCAGCCCAGGTGGCTCCTATAATTCACCCCTCCACTTT.

The CDR3 DNA reads TGTGCCAGTAGTATGTGGGGGCCTAACTATGGCTACACCTTC. Protein: CASSMWGPNYGYTF. The chain recombines TRBV19 with TRBJ1-2; a weak D match, TRBD1 (6 bases). Germline CDR1 and CDR2: LNHDA and SQIVND (reference sequence). V was pared by 3 bases and J by 0 bases, with 8 bases between. The CDR3 loop spans 14 amino acids.

This clone was observed a single time. The chain links TRBV18 to TRBJ2-1; 14 positions agree with TRBD2. The junction had 7 bases not matched to a gene; V was cut back by 3 bases and J by 6 bases. Germline values: CDR1 KGHSH, CDR2 LQKENI. The CDR3 is 17 amino acids. Written as DNA, the CDR3 is TGTGCCAGCTCACCGCCTACGACTAGCGGGAGGGGCAATGAGCAGTTCTTC. Protein sequence: CASSPPTTSGRGNEQFF.

This clone was seen a handful of times. CDR3 sequence: CASSELRGQTAEAFF. Here the CDR3 DNA reads TGTGCCAGCAGTGAACTCAGGGGCCAAACCGCTGAAGCTTTCTTT. The genes are TRBV6-1 and TRBJ1-1; weak D call: TRBD1 (6 bases). The germline gives CDR1 MNHNS, CDR2 SASEGT. Between the trimmed V and J ends, which lost 2 bases and 6 bases, there was a span of 16 bases. The CDR3 is 15 amino acids.

This chain uses TRBV5-4 with TRBJ2-2; tentatively, D is TRBD2 (6 bases). Looked up from germline, CDR1 is SGHNT and CDR2 is YYREEE (reference sequence). The CDR3 is 16 amino acids. V lost 6 bases to trimming and J lost 3 bases, with 18 bases between them. The CDR3 DNA is TGTGCCAGCACCCGTCTGGGCGGGATCCACACCGGGGAGCTGTTTTTT. It yields the protein CASTRLGGIHTGELFF.

The chain recombines TRBV7-2 with TRBJ2-3, with D maybe TRBD2 (7 bases). The CDR3 runs 15 residues. The V gene lost 2 bases and the J gene lost 5 bases, with 14 bases spanning the gap. Germline assignment: CDR1 SGHTA and CDR2 FQGNSA. The CDR3 DNA sequence: TGTGCCAGCAGCTTATCGGGGGGCTCAGGAGATACGCAGTATTTT. Its translation: CASSLSGGSGDTQYF.

This chain joins TRBV10-1 and TRBJ1-2; no firm D call. Germline CDR1 is WNHNN and CDR2 is SYGVQD (reference sequence). Trimming removed 3 bases at V and 5 bases at J, with 10 bases between. The CDR3 totals 13 residues. DNA for the CDR3: TGCGCCAGCAGTGAACACCAGACTTATGGCTACACCTTC. As protein: CASSEHQTYGYTF.

This chain connects TRBV6-6 to TRBJ1-6; D gene ambiguous. V dropped 0 bases and J dropped 17 bases, with 5 bases sitting between them. Germline CDR1 is MNHNY and CDR2 is SVGAGI (reference sequence). The CDR3 has 10 residues. The CDR3: CASSYSDFHF. In nucleotides, the CDR3 is TGTGCCAGCAGTTACTCTGACTTCCACTTT.

The chain joins TRBV12-3 or TRBV12-4 to TRBJ1-5; D gene ambiguous. The CDR3 sequence is 13 residues long. Trimming took off 1 base at V and 9 bases at J, with 10 bases between the two ends. CDR3 coding DNA: TGTGCCAGCAGTTTAGAATTGTCGGTGCCCCAGCATTTT. It translates to CASSLELSVPQHF.

The sample holds one count of this clone. The chain employs TRBV7-2 and TRBJ1-5; weak D call: TRBD1 (6 bases). The CDR3 runs 14 residues. Trimming took 5 bases from V and 2 from J, leaving 10 bases between them. From germline, CDR1 is SGHTA and CDR2 FQGNSA. The CDR3 region is CASSTNRGNQPQHF. CDR3 nucleotide sequence: TGTGCCAGCAGCACAAACAGGGGCAATCAGCCCCAGCATTTT.

The chain has TRBV29-1 and TRBJ1-5; D is ambiguous. The germline V and J ends were trimmed by 4 bases and 4 bases, with 11 bases remaining between them. In germline, CDR1 is SQVTM, CDR2 ANQGSEA. The CDR3 contains 13 residues. The DNA of the CDR3 is TGCAGCGTTGGTGAAGTCGGGAATCAGCCCCAGCATTTT. Translating it yields CSVGEVGNQPQHF.

V is TRBV6-5 and J is TRBJ2-1; D is possibly TRBD1 (6 bases). The V end was cut by 6 bases, the J end by 6 bases, with 15 bases between. CDR3 length: 14 residues. Germline assignment: CDR1 MNHEY and CDR2 SVGAGI. CDR3 sequence: CASRAATGVNEQFF. The CDR3 DNA reads as TGTGCCAGCAGGGCCGCGACAGGAGTCAATGAGCAGTTCTTC.